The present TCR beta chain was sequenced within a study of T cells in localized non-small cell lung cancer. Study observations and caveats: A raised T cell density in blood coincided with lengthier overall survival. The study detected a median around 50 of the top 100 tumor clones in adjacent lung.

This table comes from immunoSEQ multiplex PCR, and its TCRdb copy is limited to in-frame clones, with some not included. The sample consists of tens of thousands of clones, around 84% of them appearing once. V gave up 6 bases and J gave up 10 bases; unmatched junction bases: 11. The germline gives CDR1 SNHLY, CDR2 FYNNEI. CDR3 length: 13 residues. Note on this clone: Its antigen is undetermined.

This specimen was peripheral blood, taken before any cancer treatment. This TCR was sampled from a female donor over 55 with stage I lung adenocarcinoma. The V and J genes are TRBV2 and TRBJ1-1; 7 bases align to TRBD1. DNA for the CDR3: TGTGCCAGCAGAGCAACAGGGGATGGGGGAGCTTTCTTT. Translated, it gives CASRATGDGGAFF.